The present TCR beta chain was sequenced within a study of blood T cell repertoires in COVID-19. The wider study: Sites in the United States, Italy and Spain provided acute and convalescent COVID-19 samples.

V gave up 1 base and J gave up 5 bases, with 8 bases separating them. The CDR3 consists of 14 residues. Germline values: CDR1 LNHDA, CDR2 SQIVND (reference sequence). Libraries were prepared by immunoSEQ multiplex PCR; TCRdb keeps only in-frame clonotypes and omits some of them. The sample yields about 310,000 clones, roughly 90% seen once. This TCR was recovered from a woman aged 40 to 49 with COVID-19, enrolled during active disease. The sequenced sample consisted of peripheral blood. The chain has TRBV19 and TRBJ1-4; weak D call: TRBD1 (6 bases). The CDR3: CASSIGTANEKLFF. The CDR3 nucleotides are TGTGCCAGTAGTATAGGGACAGCGAATGAAAAACTGTTTTTT.